This T cell receptor beta chain came from a study of cytomegalovirus exposure and HLA in healthy donors. The CDR3 runs 17 residues. Germline CDR1 LGHNA, CDR2 YSLEER. The V and J ends lost 2 bases and 0 bases respectively, with 14 bases between them. TCRdb's table, derived via immunoSEQ multiplex PCR, lists solely in-frame clones and lacks some. The table shows 100,000 to 120,000 clones, with roughly 90% occurring only once. This clone appeared a single time. Sequencing used PBMCs. The sequence was obtained from a woman between 25 and 40 years old in good health and CMV-seropositive. The chain links TRBV4-3 to TRBJ1-3; D unresolved. The CDR3 reads CASSQSPTSLSGNTIYF. Here the CDR3 DNA reads TGCGCCAGCAGCCAATCCCCGACAAGCCTCTCTGGAAACACCATATATTTT.